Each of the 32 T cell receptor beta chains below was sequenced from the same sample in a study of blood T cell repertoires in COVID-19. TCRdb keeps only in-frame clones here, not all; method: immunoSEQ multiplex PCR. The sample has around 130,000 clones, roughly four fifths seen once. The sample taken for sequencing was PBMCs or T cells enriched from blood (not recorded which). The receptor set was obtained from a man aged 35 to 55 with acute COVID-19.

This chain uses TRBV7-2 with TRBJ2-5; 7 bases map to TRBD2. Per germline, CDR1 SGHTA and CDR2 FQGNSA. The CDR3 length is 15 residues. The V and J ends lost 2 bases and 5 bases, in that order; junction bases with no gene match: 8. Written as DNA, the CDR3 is TGTGCCAGCAGCTTAAACCCGGGAGGAGGGGAGACCCAGTACTTC. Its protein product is CASSLNPGGGETQYF.

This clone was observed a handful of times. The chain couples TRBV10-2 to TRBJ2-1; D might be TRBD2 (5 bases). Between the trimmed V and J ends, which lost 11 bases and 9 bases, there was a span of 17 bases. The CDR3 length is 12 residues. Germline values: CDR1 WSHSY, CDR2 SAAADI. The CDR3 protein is CASEEPRGEQFF. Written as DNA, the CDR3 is TGCGCCTCCGAGGAGCCACGGGGTGAGCAGTTCTTC.

CDR3 sequence (DNA): TGTGCCAGTAGTATAGGACAGGGCGGGCCACCCCTCCACTTT. The encoded protein is CASSIGQGGPPLHF. The rearrangement links TRBV19 to TRBJ1-6, with 7 positions matching TRBD1. Per germline, CDR1 LNHDA and CDR2 SQIVND (reference sequence). Trimming took 1 base from V and 11 from J; bases not matched to a gene: 5. This CDR3 is 14 amino acids long.

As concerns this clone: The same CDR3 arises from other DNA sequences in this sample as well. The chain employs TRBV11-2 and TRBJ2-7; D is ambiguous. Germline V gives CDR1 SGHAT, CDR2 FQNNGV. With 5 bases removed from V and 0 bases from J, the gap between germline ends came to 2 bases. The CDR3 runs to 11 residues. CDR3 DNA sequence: TGTGCCAGCAGCCACTCCTACGAGCAGTACTTC. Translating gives CASSHSYEQYF.

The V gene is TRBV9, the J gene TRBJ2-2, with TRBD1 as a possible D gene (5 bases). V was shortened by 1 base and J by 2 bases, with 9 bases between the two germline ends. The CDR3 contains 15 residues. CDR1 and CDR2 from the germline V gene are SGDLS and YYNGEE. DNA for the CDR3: TGTGCCAGCAGCGTAAATCAGGGAAACACCGGGGAGCTGTTTTTT. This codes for CASSVNQGNTGELFF.

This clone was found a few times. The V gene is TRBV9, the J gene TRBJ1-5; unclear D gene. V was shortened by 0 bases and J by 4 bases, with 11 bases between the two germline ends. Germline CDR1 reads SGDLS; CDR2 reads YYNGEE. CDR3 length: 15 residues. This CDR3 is CASSVGEAENQPQHF. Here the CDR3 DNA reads TGTGCCAGCAGCGTAGGCGAGGCGGAGAATCAGCCCCAGCATTTT.

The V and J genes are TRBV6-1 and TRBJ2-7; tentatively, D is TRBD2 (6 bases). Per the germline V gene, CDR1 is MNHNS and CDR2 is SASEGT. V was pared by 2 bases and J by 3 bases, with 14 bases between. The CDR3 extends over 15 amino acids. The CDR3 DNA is TGTGCCAGCAGTGAACTACCGGGACTGAGCTACGAGCAGTACTTC. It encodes CASSELPGLSYEQYF.

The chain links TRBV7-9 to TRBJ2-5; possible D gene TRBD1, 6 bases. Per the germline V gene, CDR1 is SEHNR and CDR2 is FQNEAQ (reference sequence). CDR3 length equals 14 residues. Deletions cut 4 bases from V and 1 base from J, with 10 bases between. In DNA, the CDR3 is TGTGCCAGCAGCTCCGGGACACCCCAAGAGACCCAGTACTTC. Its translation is CASSSGTPQETQYF.

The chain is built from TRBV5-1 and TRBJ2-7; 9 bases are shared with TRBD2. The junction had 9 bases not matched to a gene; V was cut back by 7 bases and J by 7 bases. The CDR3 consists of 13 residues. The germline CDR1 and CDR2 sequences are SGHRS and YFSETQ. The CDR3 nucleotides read TGCGCCAGCGCGGGAGGGCCAGGTGAGGAGCAGTACTTC. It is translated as CASAGGPGEEQYF.

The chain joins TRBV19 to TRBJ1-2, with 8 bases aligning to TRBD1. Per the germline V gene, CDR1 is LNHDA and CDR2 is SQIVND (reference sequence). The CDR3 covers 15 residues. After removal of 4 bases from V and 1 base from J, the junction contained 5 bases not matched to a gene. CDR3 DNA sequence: TGTGCCAGTAGTACCGGGACAGGACTTAACTATGGCTACACCTTC. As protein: CASSTGTGLNYGYTF.

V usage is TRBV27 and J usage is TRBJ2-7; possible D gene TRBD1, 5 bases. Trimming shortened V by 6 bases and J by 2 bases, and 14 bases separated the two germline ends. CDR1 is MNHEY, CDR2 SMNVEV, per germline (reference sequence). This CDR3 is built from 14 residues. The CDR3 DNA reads TGTGCCAGCAGCTCTAGGGGCGGCCCCTACGAGCAGTACTTC. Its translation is CASSSRGGPYEQYF.

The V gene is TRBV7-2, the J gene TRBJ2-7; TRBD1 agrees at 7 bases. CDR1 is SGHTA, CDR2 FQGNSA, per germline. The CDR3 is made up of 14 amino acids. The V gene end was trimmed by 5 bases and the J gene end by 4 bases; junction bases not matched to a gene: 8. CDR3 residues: CASSLDRALYEQYF. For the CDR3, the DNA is TGTGCCAGCAGCCTAGACAGGGCTCTTTACGAGCAGTACTTC.

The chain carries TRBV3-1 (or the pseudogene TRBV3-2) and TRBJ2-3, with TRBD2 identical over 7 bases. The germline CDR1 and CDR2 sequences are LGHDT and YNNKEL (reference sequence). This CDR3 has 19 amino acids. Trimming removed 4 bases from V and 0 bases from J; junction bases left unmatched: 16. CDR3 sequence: CASSPPPTSLSSSTDTQYF. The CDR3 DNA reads TGTGCCAGCAGCCCCCCCCCGACTAGCCTTTCCTCTAGCACAGATACGCAGTATTTT.

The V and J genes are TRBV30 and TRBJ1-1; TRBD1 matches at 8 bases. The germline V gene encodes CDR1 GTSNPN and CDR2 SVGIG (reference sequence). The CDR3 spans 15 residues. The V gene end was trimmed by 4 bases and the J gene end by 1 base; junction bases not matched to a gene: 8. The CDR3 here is CAWTSTQGANTEAFF. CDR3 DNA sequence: TGTGCCTGGACCTCAACGCAGGGGGCGAACACTGAAGCTTTCTTT.

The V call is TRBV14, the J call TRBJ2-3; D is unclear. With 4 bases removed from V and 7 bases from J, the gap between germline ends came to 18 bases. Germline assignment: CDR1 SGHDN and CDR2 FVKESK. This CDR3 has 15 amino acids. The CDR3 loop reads CASSPTGSLSHTQYF. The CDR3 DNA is TGTGCCAGCAGCCCCACCGGGTCACTTAGCCATACGCAGTATTTT.

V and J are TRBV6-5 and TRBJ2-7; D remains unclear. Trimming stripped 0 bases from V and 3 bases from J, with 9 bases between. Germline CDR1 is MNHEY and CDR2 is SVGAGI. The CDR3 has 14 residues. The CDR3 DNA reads TGTGCCAGCAGTTACTCGAGAGAAATCTACGAGCAGTACTTC. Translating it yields CASSYSREIYEQYF.

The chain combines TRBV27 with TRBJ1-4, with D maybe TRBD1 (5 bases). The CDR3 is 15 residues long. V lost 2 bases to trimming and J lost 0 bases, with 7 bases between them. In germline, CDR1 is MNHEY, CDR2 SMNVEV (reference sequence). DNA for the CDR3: TGTGCCAGCAGTTTAACAGGATCAACTAATGAAAAACTGTTTTTT. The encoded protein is CASSLTGSTNEKLFF.

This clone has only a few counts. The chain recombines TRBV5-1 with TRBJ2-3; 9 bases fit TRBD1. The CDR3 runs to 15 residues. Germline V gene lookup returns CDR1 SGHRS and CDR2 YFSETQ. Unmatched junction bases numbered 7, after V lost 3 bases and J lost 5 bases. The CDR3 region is CASSSPGQGGDTQYF. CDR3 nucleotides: TGCGCCAGCAGCTCGCCGGGACAGGGAGGAGATACGCAGTATTTT.

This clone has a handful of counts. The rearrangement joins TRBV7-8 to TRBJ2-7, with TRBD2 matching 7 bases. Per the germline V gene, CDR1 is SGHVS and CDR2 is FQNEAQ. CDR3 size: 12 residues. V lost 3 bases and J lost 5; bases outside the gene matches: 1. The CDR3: CASSFGRDEQYF. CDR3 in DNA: TGTGCCAGCAGCTTTGGGAGGGACGAGCAGTACTTC.

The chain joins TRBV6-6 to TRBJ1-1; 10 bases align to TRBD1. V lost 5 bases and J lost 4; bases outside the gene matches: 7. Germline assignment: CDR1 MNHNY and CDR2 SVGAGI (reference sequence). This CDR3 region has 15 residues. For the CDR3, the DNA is TGTGCCAGCAGTACGCGACAGGGGGCAGGCACTGAAGCTTTCTTT. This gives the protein CASSTRQGAGTEAFF.

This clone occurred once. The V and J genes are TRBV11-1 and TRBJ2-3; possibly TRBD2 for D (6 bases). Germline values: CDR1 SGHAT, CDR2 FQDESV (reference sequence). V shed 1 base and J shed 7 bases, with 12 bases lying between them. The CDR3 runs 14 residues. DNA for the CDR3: TGTGCCAGCAGCTTAGAATGGGGGGAAAATACGCAGTATTTT. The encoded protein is CASSLEWGENTQYF.

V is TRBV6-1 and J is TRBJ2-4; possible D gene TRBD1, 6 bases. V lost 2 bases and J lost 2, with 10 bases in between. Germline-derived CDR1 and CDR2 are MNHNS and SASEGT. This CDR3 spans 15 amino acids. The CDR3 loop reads CASSEFGGPKNIQYF. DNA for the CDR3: TGTGCCAGCAGTGAATTTGGGGGCCCCAAAAACATTCAGTACTTC.

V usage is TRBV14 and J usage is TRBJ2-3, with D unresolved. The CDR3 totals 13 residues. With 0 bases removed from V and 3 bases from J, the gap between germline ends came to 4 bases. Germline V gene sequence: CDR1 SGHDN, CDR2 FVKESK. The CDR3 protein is CASSQERTDTQYF. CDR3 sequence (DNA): TGTGCCAGCAGCCAAGAACGGACAGATACGCAGTATTTT.

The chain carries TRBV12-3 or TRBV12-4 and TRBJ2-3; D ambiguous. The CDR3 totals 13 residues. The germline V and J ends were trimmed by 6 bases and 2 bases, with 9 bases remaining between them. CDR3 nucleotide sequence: TGTGCCAGCAGGCCGCGTAACACAGATACGCAGTATTTT. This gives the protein CASRPRNTDTQYF.

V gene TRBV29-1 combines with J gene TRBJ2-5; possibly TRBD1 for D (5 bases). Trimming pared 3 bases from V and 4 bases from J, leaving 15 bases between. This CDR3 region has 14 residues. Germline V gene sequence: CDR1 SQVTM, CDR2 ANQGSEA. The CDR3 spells CSVDAQGDIETQYF. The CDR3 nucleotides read TGCAGCGTTGATGCGCAGGGTGATATAGAGACCCAGTACTTC.

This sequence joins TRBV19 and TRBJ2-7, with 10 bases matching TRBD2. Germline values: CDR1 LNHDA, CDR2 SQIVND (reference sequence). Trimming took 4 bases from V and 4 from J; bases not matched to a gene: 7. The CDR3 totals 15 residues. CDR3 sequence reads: CASSTHGTSEYEQYF. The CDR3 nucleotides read TGTGCCAGTAGTACTCACGGGACTAGCGAGTACGAGCAGTACTTC.

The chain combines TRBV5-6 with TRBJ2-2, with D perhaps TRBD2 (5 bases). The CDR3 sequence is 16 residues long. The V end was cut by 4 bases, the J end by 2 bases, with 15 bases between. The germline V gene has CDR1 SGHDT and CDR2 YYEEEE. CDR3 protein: CASSHSERSNTGELFF. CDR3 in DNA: TGTGCCAGCAGCCATTCAGAGCGGTCTAACACCGGGGAGCTGTTTTTT.

In nucleotides, the CDR3 is TGTGCCAGTATTCTAGCGGGAGGGTACAATGAGCAGTTCTTC. Translated, it gives CASILAGGYNEQFF. The chain combines TRBV28 with TRBJ2-1; 12 nucleotides align to TRBD2. The germline gives CDR1 MDHEN, CDR2 SYDVKM. CDR3 length: 14 amino acids. V lost 9 bases to trimming and J lost 4 bases; unmatched junction nucleotides: 4.

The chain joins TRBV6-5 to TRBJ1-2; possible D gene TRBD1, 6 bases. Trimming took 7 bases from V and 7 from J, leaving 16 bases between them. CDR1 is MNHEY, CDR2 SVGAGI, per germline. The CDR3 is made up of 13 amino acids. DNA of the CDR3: TGTGCCAGCACCATGGGGGCAGGCGGTGGCTACACCTTC. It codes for CASTMGAGGGYTF.

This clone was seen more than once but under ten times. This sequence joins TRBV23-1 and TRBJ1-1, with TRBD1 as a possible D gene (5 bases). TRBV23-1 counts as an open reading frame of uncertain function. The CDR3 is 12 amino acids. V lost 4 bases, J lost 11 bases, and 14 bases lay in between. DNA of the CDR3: TGCGCCAGCAGTCCAAAAGGGGAGGCGGCTTTCTTT. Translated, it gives CASSPKGEAAFF.

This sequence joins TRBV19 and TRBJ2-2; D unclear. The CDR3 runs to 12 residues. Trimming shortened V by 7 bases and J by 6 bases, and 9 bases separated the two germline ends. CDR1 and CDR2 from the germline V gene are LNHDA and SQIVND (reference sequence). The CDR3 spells CASTPYAGELFF. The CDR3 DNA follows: TGTGCCAGTACCCCTTATGCCGGGGAGCTGTTTTTT.

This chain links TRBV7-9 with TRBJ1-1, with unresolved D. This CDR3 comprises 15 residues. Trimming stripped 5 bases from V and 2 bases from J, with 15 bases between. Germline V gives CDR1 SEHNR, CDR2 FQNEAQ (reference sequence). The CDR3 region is CASSPEGVSNTEAFF. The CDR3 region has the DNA TGTGCCAGCAGCCCCGAGGGTGTCTCTAACACTGAAGCTTTCTTT.